This T cell receptor (beta chain) was sequenced during a study of graft-versus-host responses after intestinal transplantation. Across the study: The recipients all started with anti-thymocyte globulin induction and then took tacrolimus and steroids for about 3 years. Study results and limitations: Recipient marrow held GvH clones, some first seen in ileum or blood.

On this clone itself: Its antigen is not identified. The junction departs from germline at one end; a sequencing error may be responsible.

Clones were sequenced by immunoSEQ multiplex PCR, and TCRdb holds only the in-frame ones, with some missing. The table shows some 130,000 clones, with roughly 95% occurring only once. The CDR3 is 11 residues long. Germline-derived CDR1 and CDR2 are SNHLY and FYNNEI. The sample was unstimulated CD8+ T cells sorted from spleen or lymph node cells, taken before intestinal transplant. This sequence joins TRBV2 and TRBJ2-7; TRBD1 is a possible D gene (6 bases). This clonotype was sampled from a human donor who received an intestinal transplant. The CDR3 region is CASRPDRTIVF. The CDR3 DNA sequence: TGTGCCAGCAGACCGGACAGAACGATAGTCTTC.